Presented here are 21 T cell receptor beta chains from one specimen sequenced in a study of blood T cell repertoires in COVID-19. Libraries were prepared by immunoSEQ multiplex PCR; TCRdb keeps only in-frame clonotypes and omits some of them. The table has 90,000 to 100,000 clones, roughly 80% seen once. What was sequenced was peripheral blood. All receptors come from a man in his 60s with acute or convalescent COVID-19.

V usage is TRBV30 and J usage is TRBJ1-1, with D hard to call. This CDR3 is 12 amino acids long. CDR1 is GTSNPN and CDR2 is SVGIG in the germline V gene (reference sequence). V lost 3 bases and J lost 0, with 5 bases in between. CDR3 in amino acids: CAWRQMNTEAFF. For the CDR3, the DNA is TGTGCCTGGAGACAGATGAACACTGAAGCTTTCTTT.

V is TRBV18 and J is TRBJ1-2; 10 bases are a match to TRBD1. Germline V gives CDR1 KGHSH, CDR2 LQKENI. This CDR3 is 13 amino acids long. Trimming removed 2 bases from V and 12 bases from J; junction bases left unmatched: 6. CDR3 DNA: TGTGCCAGCTCACCAGGACAGGGGGTGAAAAACACCTTC. This gives the protein CASSPGQGVKNTF.

The rearrangement joins TRBV6-2 or TRBV6-3 to TRBJ2-2, with 9 bases that match TRBD1. This CDR3 has 16 residues. V dropped 2 bases and J dropped 7; count of bases not matched to a gene: 8. Germline CDR1 reads MNHEY; CDR2 reads SVGEGT. CDR3 in DNA: TGTGCCAGCAGTTACCCCGACAGGGGGTCGAGCGGGGAGCTGTTTTTT. As protein: CASSYPDRGSSGELFF.

The chain carries TRBV7-2 and TRBJ2-1; the match to TRBD2 covers 7 bases. The CDR3 is made up of 14 amino acids. From germline, CDR1 is SGHTA and CDR2 FQGNSA. With V trimmed by 2 bases and J by 9 bases, 7 bases remained unmatched. The CDR3 protein is CASSLYAGAGEQFF. As DNA, the CDR3 is TGTGCCAGCAGCTTATACGCGGGAGCCGGTGAGCAGTTCTTC.

This clone has just a few counts. The chain is built from TRBV27 and TRBJ2-3, with 7 positions matching TRBD2. Germline CDR1 MNHEY, CDR2 SMNVEV (reference sequence). The CDR3 totals 14 residues. V lost 6 bases and J lost 4; bases outside the gene matches: 7. Here the CDR3 reads CASSPRSGADTQYF. For the CDR3, the DNA is TGTGCCAGCAGCCCTAGGAGCGGGGCAGATACGCAGTATTTT.

V and J are TRBV3-1 (or the pseudogene TRBV3-2) and TRBJ2-1; 7 bases are shared with TRBD2. The length of the CDR3 is 18 residues. J was trimmed by 4 bases and V by 0 bases; bases with no gene match: 12. Germline V lookup: CDR1 LGHDT, CDR2 YNNKEL (reference sequence). The CDR3 sequence is CASSQDSGLAGVYNEQFF. The CDR3, as DNA: TGTGCCAGCAGCCAAGATTCAGGGTTGGCGGGAGTTTACAATGAGCAGTTCTTC.

V and J are TRBV7-2 and TRBJ1-5; TRBD1 agrees at 9 bases. Germline CDR1 SGHTA, CDR2 FQGNSA. V lost 3 bases and J lost 2; bases outside the gene matches: 5. The CDR3 has 16 amino acids. Here the CDR3 DNA reads TGTGCCAGCAGCTTTAACAGGGGGCATGGCAATCAGCCCCAGCATTTT. Residues: CASSFNRGHGNQPQHF.

The CDR3 DNA follows: TGTGCCAGCAGCCCGGACAGGGCGAGGACTGAAGCTTTCTTT. Protein: CASSPDRARTEAFF. The chain is built from TRBV11-2 and TRBJ1-1; 8 positions agree with TRBD1. The CDR3 is 14 amino acids. The V gene's germline CDR1 is SGHAT and CDR2 FQNNGV. With V trimmed by 5 bases and J by 5 bases, 7 bases remained unmatched.

The V and J genes are TRBV12-3 or TRBV12-4 and TRBJ1-2; D gene ambiguous. This CDR3 comprises 13 residues. The V end was cut by 2 bases, the J end by 2 bases, with 6 bases between. CDR3 residues: CASSLFRNYGYTF. CDR3 coding DNA: TGTGCCAGCAGTTTATTCAGGAACTATGGCTACACCTTC.

The chain employs TRBV3-1 (or the pseudogene TRBV3-2) and TRBJ1-2; 10 nucleotides agree with TRBD1. The ends lost 2 bases at V and 7 bases at J; junction bases unmatched: 16. This CDR3 is built from 18 residues. In germline, CDR1 is LGHDT, CDR2 YNNKEL (reference sequence). The CDR3 nucleotides are TGTGCCAGCAGCCAAAAAGGGACAGGGGATTACCCCAGAGGTGGCTACACCTTC. Translating gives CASSQKGTGDYPRGGYTF.

The chain combines TRBV10-3 with TRBJ2-7; 9 bases fit TRBD1. J lost 1 base, V lost 4 bases, and 5 bases had no gene match. The CDR3 runs to 15 residues. Germline-derived CDR1 and CDR2 are ENHRY and SYGVKD. The CDR3, as DNA: TGTGCCATCAGTGGGGGACAGGGTGGTTCCTACGAGCAGTACTTC. It yields the protein CAISGGQGGSYEQYF.

The chain has TRBV7-2 and TRBJ1-2, with TRBD1 matching 7 bases. J gave up 5 bases and V 5 bases, and 5 bases lay outside the gene matches. This CDR3 is built from 13 residues. Germline loops: CDR1 SGHTA, CDR2 FQGNSA. The CDR3 sequence: CASSPGQHYGYTF. The DNA of the CDR3 is TGTGCCAGCAGCCCGGGACAGCATTATGGCTACACCTTC. Full variable domain (rest looked up from reference TRBV7-2 and TRBJ1-2): GAGVSQSPSNKVTEKGKDVELRCDPISGHTALYWYRQSLGQGLEFLIYFQGNSAPDKSGLPSDRFSAERTGGSVSTLTIQRTQQEDSAVYLCASSPGQHYGYTFGSGTRLTVV.

The J gene is TRBJ1-4, the V gene TRBV7-2, with 7 bases that match TRBD1. CDR1 and CDR2 (germline): SGHTA, FQGNSA. The junction had 5 bases not matched to a gene; V was cut back by 5 bases and J by 5 bases. The CDR3 totals 14 residues. CDR3: CASSNDRANEKLFF. The CDR3 nucleotides read TGTGCCAGCAGCAATGACAGGGCGAATGAAAAACTGTTTTTT.

The V call is TRBV6-4, the J call TRBJ1-1; 7 bases match TRBD1. The CDR3 totals 13 residues. Per the germline V gene, CDR1 is MRHNA and CDR2 is SNTAGT. The V gene end was trimmed by 9 bases and the J gene end by 3 bases; junction bases not matched to a gene: 7. CDR3 sequence reads: CASSRDSYTEAFF. The CDR3 DNA follows: TGTGCCAGTAGCCGGGACAGCTACACTGAAGCTTTCTTT.

This clone was counted a single time. The chain carries TRBV6-5 and TRBJ1-6; D unclear. Trimming pared 10 bases from V and 8 bases from J, leaving 18 bases between. This CDR3 region has 14 residues. In germline, CDR1 is MNHEY, CDR2 SVGAGI. CDR3 coding DNA: TGTGCCACCAACCCTCTTCAGGTGCATTCACCCCTCCACTTT. Protein: CATNPLQVHSPLHF.

The chain couples TRBV7-2 to TRBJ2-7, with a weak D call TRBD1 (5 bases). This CDR3 has 14 amino acids. Deletions cut 11 bases from V and 0 bases from J, with 17 bases between. Germline-derived CDR1 and CDR2 are SGHTA and FQGNSA. Written as DNA, the CDR3 is TGTGCCGTGTTGCAGGGCTGGAGCTCCTACGAGCAGTACTTC. It is translated as CAVLQGWSSYEQYF.

As regards this clone: Other DNA sequences within the sample encode an identical CDR3. The rearrangement uses TRBV7-9 and TRBJ2-7, with TRBD2 matching 10 bases. With V trimmed by 5 bases and J by 0 bases, 4 bases remained unmatched. The germline CDR1 and CDR2 sequences are SEHNR and FQNEAQ (reference sequence). The CDR3 is 15 residues long. CDR3 sequence reads: CASSPSGRASYEQYF. The CDR3 DNA sequence: TGTGCCAGCAGCCCCAGCGGGAGGGCCTCCTACGAGCAGTACTTC.

This clone occurred once. The V and J genes are TRBV27 and TRBJ1-1; D is ambiguous. The germline V gene encodes CDR1 MNHEY and CDR2 SMNVEV (reference sequence). The germline V and J ends were trimmed by 5 bases and 1 base, with 8 bases remaining between them. The CDR3 is 13 residues long. CDR3: CASSVQKNTEAFF. The CDR3 DNA sequence: TGTGCCAGCAGTGTACAGAAGAACACTGAAGCTTTCTTT.

The J gene is TRBJ2-7, the V gene TRBV5-4; possibly TRBD1 for D (6 bases). The CDR3 extends over 14 amino acids. Germline V lookup: CDR1 SGHNT, CDR2 YYREEE (reference sequence). V was shortened by 4 bases and J by 0 bases, with 11 bases between the two germline ends. CDR3 nucleotides: TGTGCCAGCAGCCCCGGGACAAACTCCTACGAGCAGTACTTC. This translates into CASSPGTNSYEQYF.

V and J are TRBV5-4 and TRBJ1-1; possibly TRBD1 for D (5 bases). V gave up 9 bases and J gave up 7 bases, with 10 bases separating them. There are 10 residues in the CDR3. Germline CDR1 and CDR2: SGHNT and YYREEE (reference sequence). This chain's CDR3 is CATGGNEAFF. CDR3 DNA: TGTGCCACCGGGGGGAATGAAGCTTTCTTT.

This clone was counted between two and nine times. Here the CDR3 reads CASSPGTGEKLFF. DNA for the CDR3: TGTGCCAGTAGTCCTGGGACAGGGGAGAAACTGTTTTTT. The chain carries TRBV19 and TRBJ1-4, with 10 bases that match TRBD1. Germline trimming cut 5 bases from V and 11 bases from J; bases unmatched to any gene: 5. Germline CDR1 reads LNHDA; CDR2 reads SQIVND (reference sequence). This CDR3 is 13 amino acids long.